The TCR beta chain described here comes from a study of T cell repertoires in cytomegalovirus infection. MiXCR, applied by TCRdb to the reads, yields one record per CDR3 protein. Here the sample spans approximately 750,000 distinct CDR3 sequences, under 40% being singletons. This clonotype was sampled from a human donor in good health (CMV status not recorded). Some clones in this sample may be carry-over from other donors' samples. The sample consisted of PBMCs.

The CDR3 nucleotides are TGTGCCAGCAGCTTAGGGCTTGGGGGAGGCTCGGAAGAGCAGTACTTC. As protein: CASSLGLGGGSEEQYF. The chain couples TRBV7-2 to TRBJ2-7; TRBD2 is a possible D gene (6 bases). The CDR3 covers 16 residues. Germline assignment: CDR1 SGHTA and CDR2 FQGNSA. V gave up 1 base and J gave up 7 bases, with 20 bases separating them.